A selection of T cell receptor beta chains follows, all from one sample in a study of T cells after yellow fever vaccination. In TCRdb, the 5' RACE reads were re-called with MiXCR into one record per CDR3 protein. The sample includes about 320,000 distinct CDR3 sequences, approximately 12% seen only once; the top ten take 3.2%. The sequencing here drew on CD4+ T cells sorted from PBMCs, taken 15 days after the yellow fever booster vaccination. Receptors were obtained from a man between 18 and 35 years old who received the YFV17D yellow fever vaccine. Both conserved end residues are part of each CDR3. D genes are given only for firm matches. Clone size is not always given. Where it is, it says once, few, many or a class for expanded clones.

CDR3 DNA: TGTGCCAGCAGCTTGAGAGGGGTTGGGGAGCTGTTTTTT; CDR3 protein: CASSLRGVGELFF; clone size: -; D gene: -; V gene: TRBV7-9; J gene: TRBJ2-2
CDR3 DNA: TGTGCCAGCAGTCCCCGACAGGGTATGGATTCACCCCTCCACTTT; CDR3 protein: CASSPRQGMDSPLHF; clone size: -; D gene: TRBD1; V gene: TRBV27; J gene: TRBJ1-6
CDR3 DNA: TGTGCCACCAGTGACATCGGGACGGCGACGGGGGATACGCAGTATTTT; CDR3 protein: CATSDIGTATGDTQYF; clone size: few; D gene: -; V gene: TRBV24-1; J gene: TRBJ2-3
CDR3 DNA: TGTGCCAGCAGCGTAGGCAGGGTTGCAGATACGCAGTATTTT; CDR3 protein: CASSVGRVADTQYF; clone size: few; D gene: -; V gene: TRBV11-3; J gene: TRBJ2-3
CDR3 DNA: TGTGCCATCAGTGGCTCCGGGACGGAGTACGAGCAGTACTTC; CDR3 protein: CAISGSGTEYEQYF; clone size: -; D gene: -; V gene: TRBV10-3; J gene: TRBJ2-7
CDR3 DNA: TGTGCCAGCAGCTTATTACAGGGGGCAGATACGCAGTATTTT; CDR3 protein: CASSLLQGADTQYF; clone size: few; D gene: TRBD1; V gene: TRBV7-3; J gene: TRBJ2-3
CDR3 DNA: TGCGCCAGCAGCCAAGAATCTTTCTCGTCTGGAAACACCATATATTTT; CDR3 protein: CASSQESFSSGNTIYF; clone size: -; D gene: -; V gene: TRBV4-3; J gene: TRBJ1-3
CDR3 DNA: TGCAGTGCGCGAAGCGCGGGGAGGGATGAGCAGTTCTTC; CDR3 protein: CSARSAGRDEQFF; clone size: -; D gene: TRBD2; V gene: TRBV20-1; J gene: TRBJ2-1
CDR3 DNA: TGCAGTGCTTCCCCCCCAGGGAGGTTTCAGCCCCAGCATTTT; CDR3 protein: CSASPPGRFQPQHF; clone size: few; D gene: -; V gene: TRBV20-1; J gene: TRBJ1-5
CDR3 DNA: TGTGCCAGCAGTCCTACCCCACCGGGGAGGAATGAGCAGTTCTTC; CDR3 protein: CASSPTPPGRNEQFF; clone size: -; D gene: -; V gene: TRBV12-3/TRBV12-4; J gene: TRBJ2-1
CDR3 DNA: TGCGCCAGCAGCTTGGGGCCGAGTCAGGCCGAGCAGTACTTC; CDR3 protein: CASSLGPSQAEQYF; clone size: -; D gene: -; V gene: TRBV5-1; J gene: TRBJ2-7
CDR3 DNA: TGTGCCAGCTCATCGTATGGCGAGCAGTACTTC; CDR3 protein: CASSSYGEQYF; clone size: many; D gene: -; V gene: TRBV18; J gene: TRBJ2-7
CDR3 DNA: TGTGCCAGCTCACCATGGACAGATTTTAATTCACCCCTCCACTTT; CDR3 protein: CASSPWTDFNSPLHF; clone size: few; D gene: -; V gene: TRBV18; J gene: TRBJ1-6
CDR3 DNA: TGTGCCAGCAGCCCGATTACAGGGGGCTTCACTGAAGCTTTCTTT; CDR3 protein: CASSPITGGFTEAFF; clone size: few; D gene: TRBD1; V gene: TRBV3-1; J gene: TRBJ1-1
CDR3 DNA: TGTGCCAGCAGTCCCTCTCTTTATTCGACAGGGCTGGCAGATACGCAGTATTTT; CDR3 protein: CASSPSLYSTGLADTQYF; clone size: -; D gene: TRBD1; V gene: TRBV12-3/TRBV12-4; J gene: TRBJ2-3
CDR3 DNA: TGTGCCAGCAGCCCTAGGACTCACGCGAACACCGGGGAGCTGTTTTTT; CDR3 protein: CASSPRTHANTGELFF; clone size: few; D gene: -; V gene: TRBV14; J gene: TRBJ2-2
CDR3 DNA: TGTGCCAGCAGTTACTCGGTTCTTGGACAGCCCCAGCATTTT; CDR3 protein: CASSYSVLGQPQHF; clone size: -; D gene: -; V gene: TRBV6-2/TRBV6-3; J gene: TRBJ1-5
CDR3 DNA: TGTGCCAGCAGTTACCTCGGACCGCACTACGAGCAGTACTTC; CDR3 protein: CASSYLGPHYEQYF; clone size: few; D gene: -; V gene: TRBV6-2/TRBV6-3; J gene: TRBJ2-7
CDR3 DNA: TGTGCCAGCAGTTACGTCGATTTCGTTCGTGGGGGCTACACCTTC; CDR3 protein: CASSYVDFVRGGYTF; clone size: few; D gene: -; V gene: TRBV6-2/TRBV6-3; J gene: TRBJ1-2
CDR3 DNA: TGTGCCAGCAGCCAAGGGCGGGGGAACTATGGCTACACCTTC; CDR3 protein: CASSQGRGNYGYTF; clone size: few; D gene: -; V gene: TRBV3-1; J gene: TRBJ1-2
CDR3 DNA: TGCAGCGTTGAAGACACAGTGAGTCGGGAGACCCAGTACTTC; CDR3 protein: CSVEDTVSRETQYF; clone size: few; D gene: -; V gene: TRBV29-1; J gene: TRBJ2-5
CDR3 DNA: TGCAGTGCTAGAGATAGCAGAGCCTATGGCTACACCTTC; CDR3 protein: CSARDSRAYGYTF; clone size: -; D gene: -; V gene: TRBV20-1; J gene: TRBJ1-2
CDR3 DNA: TGTGCCAGCAGTTTAATTGGGACAGGGCTCACAGATACGCAGTATTTT; CDR3 protein: CASSLIGTGLTDTQYF; clone size: -; D gene: TRBD1; V gene: TRBV6-5; J gene: TRBJ2-3
CDR3 DNA: TGTGCCAGCAGCTTACGTGGCCTAGCGGGCGATGAGCAGTTCTTC; CDR3 protein: CASSLRGLAGDEQFF; clone size: few; D gene: TRBD2; V gene: TRBV7-2; J gene: TRBJ2-1
CDR3 DNA: TGTGCCAGCAGTTTATCCAGGGGGCGCGGGGCGGGGGAGACCCAGTACTTC; CDR3 protein: CASSLSRGRGAGETQYF; clone size: many; D gene: TRBD1; V gene: TRBV27; J gene: TRBJ2-5
CDR3 DNA: TGTGCCAGCAGCCCGACAGGGAACCAAGAGACCCAGTACTTC; CDR3 protein: CASSPTGNQETQYF; clone size: few; D gene: TRBD1; V gene: TRBV11-2; J gene: TRBJ2-5
CDR3 DNA: TGTGCCAGCAGCTTAGTCCGGAGTCGGGAACGGCCCGGGGAGCTGTTTTTT; CDR3 protein: CASSLVRSRERPGELFF; clone size: few; D gene: -; V gene: TRBV7-9; J gene: TRBJ2-2
CDR3 DNA: TGTGCCACCACAGATGGGGGGGACAGGGCCTTCAATGAGCAGTTCTTC; CDR3 protein: CATTDGGDRAFNEQFF; clone size: -; D gene: TRBD1; V gene: TRBV24-1; J gene: TRBJ2-1
CDR3 DNA: TGCAGTGCTAGAGATACGCGGGGGGCGGTTTGGAATGAGCAGTTCTTC; CDR3 protein: CSARDTRGAVWNEQFF; clone size: many; D gene: TRBD2; V gene: TRBV20-1; J gene: TRBJ2-1
CDR3 DNA: TGCGCCAGCAGTGAGGCCACAGGGCTATGGGATACGCAGTATTTT; CDR3 protein: CASSEATGLWDTQYF; clone size: few; D gene: -; V gene: TRBV10-1; J gene: TRBJ2-3
CDR3 DNA: TGCGCCAGCAGCTTGGGGGCGAACACAGATACGCAGTATTTT; CDR3 protein: CASSLGANTDTQYF; clone size: many; D gene: -; V gene: TRBV5-1; J gene: TRBJ2-3
CDR3 DNA: TGTGCCAGCAGCTTAGTTGGGAGTGCGGATACGCAGTATTTT; CDR3 protein: CASSLVGSADTQYF; clone size: few; D gene: -; V gene: TRBV7-9; J gene: TRBJ2-3
CDR3 DNA: TGTGCCAGCAGTTTTGGTCAGGCATACAATGAGCAGTTCTTC; CDR3 protein: CASSFGQAYNEQFF; clone size: -; D gene: -; V gene: TRBV28; J gene: TRBJ2-1
CDR3 DNA: TGTGCTAGTGGTTTGGGTGCTCGGTCTCCCGATTACAATGAGCAGTTCTTC; CDR3 protein: CASGLGARSPDYNEQFF; clone size: few; D gene: -; V gene: TRBV12-5; J gene: TRBJ2-1
CDR3 DNA: TGTGCCAGCAGCACAGGACTAGCTAGGTACGAGCAGTACTTC; CDR3 protein: CASSTGLARYEQYF; clone size: -; D gene: TRBD2; V gene: TRBV6-5; J gene: TRBJ2-7
CDR3 DNA: TGTGCCAGCAGCCCAGGACAGGGAGTGGGAGATACGCAGTATTTT; CDR3 protein: CASSPGQGVGDTQYF; clone size: many; D gene: TRBD1; V gene: TRBV7-2; J gene: TRBJ2-3
CDR3 DNA: TGCAGTGCTAGAGTTCGTTCTGGAGGCGGACAGCCCCAGCATTTT; CDR3 protein: CSARVRSGGGQPQHF; clone size: -; D gene: -; V gene: TRBV20-1; J gene: TRBJ1-5
CDR3 DNA: TGTGCCAGCAGTTACGGGTTGGCTTCCACCTTC; CDR3 protein: CASSYGLASTF; clone size: many; D gene: -; V gene: TRBV6-2/TRBV6-3; J gene: TRBJ1-2
CDR3 DNA: TGCAGTGCGACGCCCGAGGGCGAAAAACTGTTTTTT; CDR3 protein: CSATPEGEKLFF; clone size: -; D gene: -; V gene: TRBV20-1; J gene: TRBJ1-4
CDR3 DNA: TGTGCCAGCAGCTTAGCCCTAGCGGGGTGGGATACGCAGTATTTT; CDR3 protein: CASSLALAGWDTQYF; clone size: few; D gene: TRBD2; V gene: TRBV7-2; J gene: TRBJ2-3
CDR3 DNA: TGTGCCAGCAGGAAGGGGAACACCGGGGAGCTGTTTTTT; CDR3 protein: CASRKGNTGELFF; clone size: few; D gene: -; V gene: TRBV2; J gene: TRBJ2-2
CDR3 DNA: TGCAGTGCCCGACCTTTAGGTCGGGGCTATGGCTACACCTTC; CDR3 protein: CSARPLGRGYGYTF; clone size: -; D gene: -; V gene: TRBV20-1; J gene: TRBJ1-2
CDR3 DNA: TGCAGTGCTAGGGGCGGAGCAAAGCAGCCCCAGCATTTT; CDR3 protein: CSARGGAKQPQHF; clone size: few; D gene: -; V gene: TRBV20-1; J gene: TRBJ1-5
CDR3 DNA: TGTGCCAGCAGCCCGAACTCAGGGGAAGGAGGCTACACCTTC; CDR3 protein: CASSPNSGEGGYTF; clone size: -; D gene: -; V gene: TRBV7-3; J gene: TRBJ1-2
CDR3 DNA: TGTGCCAGCAGTTACGGCATTCAGTTTGAAGCTTTCTTT; CDR3 protein: CASSYGIQFEAFF; clone size: few; D gene: -; V gene: TRBV6-5; J gene: TRBJ1-1